These 24 T cell receptor beta chains came from one sample sequenced in a study of T cell responses to AZD1222 COVID-19 vaccine. Some clones are missing from TCRdb's copy, which holds only in-frame ones; the method was immunoSEQ multiplex PCR. Of about 150,000 clones listed, over 90% are singletons. The material sequenced was peripheral blood, taken on day 0 of AZD1222 vaccination. The receptors were sampled from an adult in good health.

The chain uses TRBV7-9 and TRBJ1-1; D unclear. The CDR3 extends over 13 amino acids. CDR1 and CDR2 (germline): SEHNR, FQNEAQ (reference sequence). The germline V and J ends were trimmed by 3 bases and 6 bases, with 11 bases remaining between them. The CDR3 sequence: CASSFSEFSEAFF. The CDR3 nucleotides read TGTGCCAGCAGCTTTTCGGAATTCTCTGAAGCTTTCTTT. Combining the CDR3 with reference TRBV7-9 and TRBJ1-1 gives the whole variable domain DTGVSQNPRHKITKRGQNVTFRCDPISEHNRLYWYRQTLGQGPEFLTYFQNEAQLEKSRLLSDRFSAERPKGSFSTLEIQRTEQGDSAMYLCASSFSEFSEAFFGQGTRLTVV.

The rearrangement joins TRBV6-4 to TRBJ1-2; D is possibly TRBD1 (5 bases). CDR3 length: 13 amino acids. The V end was cut by 6 bases, the J end by 6 bases, with 14 bases between. Germline values: CDR1 MRHNA, CDR2 SNTAGT. CDR3 in amino acids: CASRQSGSNGYTF. CDR3 coding DNA: TGTGCCAGCAGACAATCAGGGTCCAATGGCTACACCTTC.

V and J are TRBV11-2 and TRBJ2-7; D might be TRBD2 (5 bases). V was cut by 1 base and J by 6 bases, with 16 bases left in between. Germline V gene data show CDR1 as SGHAT and CDR2 as FQNNGV. The CDR3 has 15 residues. The CDR3 region has the DNA TGTGCCAGCAGCTTAGGGGGTGACGGGGAAGGCGAGCAGTACTTC. The encoded protein is CASSLGGDGEGEQYF.

This chain connects TRBV6-5 to TRBJ2-1; the match to TRBD2 covers 10 bases. J lost 8 bases, V lost 5 bases, and 9 bases had no gene match. Germline values: CDR1 MNHEY, CDR2 SVGAGI. The CDR3 extends over 15 amino acids. The CDR3 loop reads CASSRLAGVHHEQFF. DNA for the CDR3: TGTGCCAGCAGTCGCCTAGCGGGAGTCCACCATGAGCAGTTCTTC.

This sequence joins TRBV7-8 and TRBJ2-5; weak D call: TRBD2 (6 bases). Germline V gene sequence: CDR1 SGHVS, CDR2 FQNEAQ. This CDR3 region has 14 residues. V shed 5 bases and J shed 2 bases, with 12 bases lying between them. The CDR3 coding sequence is TGTGCCAGCAGCCTGACTAGGGTTCAAGAGACCCAGTACTTC. Protein: CASSLTRVQETQYF.

V usage is TRBV23-1 and J usage is TRBJ2-7; D might be TRBD1 (5 bases). TRBV23-1 is identified as an open reading frame with a role that is uncertain. Between the trimmed V and J ends, which lost 2 bases and 1 base, there was a span of 15 bases. The CDR3 is 16 amino acids. The CDR3 loop reads CASSQNTGRESYEQYF. In nucleotides, the CDR3 is TGCGCCAGCAGTCAAAATACGGGCAGGGAATCCTACGAGCAGTACTTC.

The chain uses TRBV24-1 and TRBJ1-1; D uncertain. Germline CDR1 reads KGHDR; CDR2 reads SFDVKD. This CDR3 is built from 14 residues. Trimming took off 1 base at V and 1 base at J, with 6 bases between the two ends. The CDR3 is CATSDFKANTEAFF. The CDR3, as DNA: TGTGCCACCAGTGATTTCAAAGCGAACACTGAAGCTTTCTTT.

The chain couples TRBV5-1 to TRBJ1-1; TRBD1 aligns across 8 bases. This CDR3 is 14 amino acids long. The ends lost 7 bases at V and 1 base at J; junction bases unmatched: 6. Germline CDR1 is SGHRS and CDR2 is YFSETQ. CDR3 protein: CASGQGPGNTEAFF. The CDR3 nucleotides read TGCGCCAGCGGACAGGGCCCGGGGAACACTGAAGCTTTCTTT.

This rearrangement joins TRBV6-5 to TRBJ1-2; TRBD1 matches at 9 bases. The CDR3 is 14 amino acids. V gave up 5 bases and J gave up 8 bases; unmatched junction bases: 9. Germline V gene sequence: CDR1 MNHEY, CDR2 SVGAGI. Written as DNA, the CDR3 is TGTGCCAGCAGTACTTGGACAGGGGATCGCGGCTACACCTTC. Translating gives CASSTWTGDRGYTF.

Here the CDR3 reads CASSFQGRGTGELFF. CDR3 DNA: TGTGCCAGCAGTTTTCAGGGTCGGGGCACCGGGGAGCTGTTTTTT. The gene calls are TRBV6-5 and TRBJ2-2; the D call may be TRBD1 or TRBD2 (5 bases each). From germline, CDR1 is MNHEY and CDR2 SVGAGI. The CDR3 extends over 15 amino acids. V gave up 4 bases and J gave up 4 bases, with 13 bases separating them.

V is TRBV20-1 and J is TRBJ1-1; D not resolved. The CDR3 consists of 15 residues. Per germline, CDR1 DFQATT and CDR2 SNEGSKA (reference sequence). Trimming pared 3 bases from V and 6 bases from J, leaving 20 bases between. DNA of the CDR3: TGCAGTGCTAGTCGGATTGTCGGGATTGGACCTGAAGCTTTCTTT. As protein: CSASRIVGIGPEAFF.

This clone appeared a single time. The chain recombines TRBV7-8 with TRBJ2-7; 9 bases are a match to TRBD1. The CDR3 runs 14 residues. Germline V gives CDR1 SGHVS, CDR2 FQNEAQ. Germline trimming cut 4 bases from V and 2 bases from J; bases unmatched to any gene: 3. CDR3 sequence reads: CASSYRGRTYEQYF. CDR3 nucleotides: TGTGCCAGCAGCTACAGGGGGCGCACCTACGAGCAGTACTTC.

CDR3 sequence (DNA): TGTGCCAGCAGCTTAGACGGTCTAGCGGGAGATACGCAGTATTTT. It encodes CASSLDGLAGDTQYF. The chain employs TRBV7-2 and TRBJ2-3, with 8 nucleotides matching TRBD2. The CDR3 runs 15 residues. Germline V gene sequence: CDR1 SGHTA, CDR2 FQGNSA. The trim removed 1 base at V and 5 bases at J, leaving 5 bases unmatched.

The rearrangement uses TRBV28 and TRBJ1-2; possibly TRBD1 for D (5 bases). The CDR3 has 14 amino acids. In germline, CDR1 is MDHEN, CDR2 SYDVKM. With 4 bases removed from V and 4 bases from J, the gap between germline ends came to 13 bases. The CDR3 DNA reads TGTGCCAGCAGTTCGTTGGGGCAGTTCTATGGCTACACCTTC. It specifies CASSSLGQFYGYTF.

The chain recombines TRBV28 with TRBJ2-3, with 10 bases that match TRBD1. The ends lost 6 bases at V and 4 bases at J; junction bases unmatched: 7. CDR1 MDHEN and CDR2 SYDVKM come from the germline V gene. This CDR3 spans 15 amino acids. DNA of the CDR3: TGTGCCAGCAGAGCAGGACAGGGGGACGCAGATACGCAGTATTTT. Protein product: CASRAGQGDADTQYF.

The chain combines TRBV9 with TRBJ2-5, with D possibly being TRBD1 or TRBD2 (6 bases each). CDR3 size: 15 residues. Trimming removed 0 bases at V and 3 bases at J, with 12 bases between. Germline lookup yields CDR1 SGDLS and CDR2 YYNGEE. The CDR3 loop reads CASSVDGGPEETQYF. CDR3 bases: TGTGCCAGCAGCGTAGATGGGGGGCCAGAAGAGACCCAGTACTTC.

The V call is TRBV11-1, the J call TRBJ2-5; D gene unclear. This CDR3 comprises 15 residues. V shed 0 bases and J shed 1 base, with 9 bases lying between them. The V gene's germline CDR1 is SGHAT and CDR2 FQDESV (reference sequence). The CDR3 nucleotides read TGTGCCAGCAGCTTAGCGACTTTGGTCCAAGAGACCCAGTACTTC. Amino acids: CASSLATLVQETQYF.

This rearrangement joins TRBV18 to TRBJ2-5; 9 nucleotides match TRBD1. Germline loops: CDR1 KGHSH, CDR2 LQKENI. The CDR3 is made up of 14 amino acids. J gave up 6 bases and V 3 bases, and 5 bases lay outside the gene matches. The CDR3: CASSPGTGKQTQYF. CDR3 coding DNA: TGTGCCAGCTCACCGGGGACAGGGAAGCAGACCCAGTACTTC.

J is TRBJ2-7 and V is TRBV15, with D perhaps TRBD2 (5 bases). There are 15 residues in the CDR3. CDR1 and CDR2 (germline): LNHNV, YYDKDF (reference sequence). Trimming stripped 0 bases from V and 2 bases from J, with 11 bases between. CDR3 in DNA: TGTGCCACCAGCAGAGATGTAGCGAGCGCCTACGAGCAGTACTTC. This translates into CATSRDVASAYEQYF. The full variable domain, in which reference TRBV15 and TRBJ2-7 provide the parts outside the CDR3, is DAMVIQNPRYQVTQFGKPVTLSCSQTLNHNVMYWYQQKSSQAPKLLFHYYDKDFNNEADTPDNFQSRRPNTSFCFLDIRSPGLGDTAMYLCATSRDVASAYEQYFGPGTRLTVT.

This clone was seen more than once but under ten times. The CDR3 region is CASSPHTLEQYF. In nucleotides, the CDR3 is TGTGCCAGCAGCCCCCATACCCTCGAGCAGTACTTC. The chain is built from TRBV3-1 (or the pseudogene TRBV3-2) and TRBJ2-7; no firm D call. The CDR3 consists of 12 residues. Between the trimmed V and J ends, which lost 4 bases and 6 bases, there was a span of 10 bases. CDR1 is LGHDT, CDR2 YNNKEL, per germline (reference sequence).

The V gene is TRBV28, the J gene TRBJ2-5; D remains unclear. Looked up from germline, CDR1 is MDHEN and CDR2 is SYDVKM. Trimming took 6 bases from V and 5 from J, leaving 13 bases between them. The CDR3 runs 13 residues. CDR3 in amino acids: CASRPVVGETQYF. DNA for the CDR3: TGTGCCAGCAGACCGGTAGTCGGGGAGACCCAGTACTTC.

The chain uses TRBV6-1 and TRBJ1-2; possible D gene TRBD1, 5 bases. V was trimmed by 2 bases and J by 3 bases, leaving 13 bases between them. The germline CDR1 and CDR2 sequences are MNHNS and SASEGT. This CDR3 comprises 15 residues. CDR3 protein: CASSETPGLDYGYTF. Written as DNA, the CDR3 is TGTGCCAGCAGTGAAACCCCAGGGCTGGACTATGGCTACACCTTC.

This chain joins TRBV5-1 and TRBJ2-7; 10 positions match TRBD1. The CDR3 length is 14 residues. The V gene end was trimmed by 4 bases and the J gene end by 5 bases; junction bases not matched to a gene: 6. Germline V CDR1 and CDR2: SGHRS, YFSETQ. The CDR3: CASSPGQGRNEQYF. In DNA form, the CDR3 reads TGCGCCAGCAGCCCGGGACAGGGGAGGAACGAGCAGTACTTC. The full variable domain, its missing parts supplied by reference TRBV5-1 and TRBJ2-7, is KAGVTQTPRYLIKTRGQQVTLSCSPISGHRSVSWYQQTPGQGLQFLFEYFSETQRNKGNFPGRFSGRQFSNSRSEMNVSTLELGDSALYLCASSPGQGRNEQYFGPGTRLTVT.

The gene calls are TRBV15 and TRBJ2-7, with a tentative D call TRBD2 (5 bases). The CDR3 is 14 amino acids. V was trimmed by 1 base and J by 5 bases, leaving 12 bases between them. The V gene's germline CDR1 is LNHNV and CDR2 YYDKDF (reference sequence). In DNA, the CDR3 is TGTGCCACCAGCAGAGTTGAGGGTGCTAACGAGCAGTACTTC. Its protein is CATSRVEGANEQYF.